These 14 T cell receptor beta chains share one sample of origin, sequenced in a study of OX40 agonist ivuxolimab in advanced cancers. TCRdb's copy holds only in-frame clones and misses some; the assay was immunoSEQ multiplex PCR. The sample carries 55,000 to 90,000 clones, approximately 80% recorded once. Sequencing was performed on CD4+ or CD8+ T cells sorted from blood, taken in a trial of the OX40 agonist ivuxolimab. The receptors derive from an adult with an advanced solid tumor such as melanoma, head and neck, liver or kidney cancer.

The CDR3 DNA follows: TGTGCCAGCTCACCAATGGACAGGGGGGAAACCCAGTACTTC. Residues: CASSPMDRGETQYF. The genes are TRBV18 and TRBJ2-5, with 10 bases aligning to TRBD1. Per the germline V gene, CDR1 is KGHSH and CDR2 is LQKENI. Trimming cost V 2 bases and J 8 bases; bases outside gene matches: 5. This CDR3 comprises 14 residues.

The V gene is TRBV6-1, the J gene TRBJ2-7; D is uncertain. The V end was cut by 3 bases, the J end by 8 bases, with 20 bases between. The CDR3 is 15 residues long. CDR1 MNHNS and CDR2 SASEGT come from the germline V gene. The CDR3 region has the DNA TGTGCCAGCAGTGACGGATTGGCGGCGTCCTCTCAGCAGTACTTC. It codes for CASSDGLAASSQQYF.

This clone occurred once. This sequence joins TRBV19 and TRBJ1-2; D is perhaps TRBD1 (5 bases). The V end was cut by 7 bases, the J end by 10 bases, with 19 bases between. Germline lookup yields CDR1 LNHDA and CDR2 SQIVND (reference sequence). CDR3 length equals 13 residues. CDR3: CASNPPGPGNYTF. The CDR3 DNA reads TGTGCCAGTAACCCACCAGGGCCCGGAAACTACACCTTC.

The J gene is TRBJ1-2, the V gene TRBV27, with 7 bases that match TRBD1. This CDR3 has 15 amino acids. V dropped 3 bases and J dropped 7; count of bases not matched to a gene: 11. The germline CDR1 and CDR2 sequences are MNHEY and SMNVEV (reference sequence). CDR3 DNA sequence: TGTGCCAGCAGTTTGGACGGAGGGGGCGGTTTTGGCTACACCTTC. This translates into CASSLDGGGGFGYTF.

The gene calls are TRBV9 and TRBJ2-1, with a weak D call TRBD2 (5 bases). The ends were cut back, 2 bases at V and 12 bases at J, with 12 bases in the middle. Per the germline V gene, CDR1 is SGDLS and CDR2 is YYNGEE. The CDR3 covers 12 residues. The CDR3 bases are TGTGCCAGCAGCGTCCAGACTCGGGGGCAGTTCTTC. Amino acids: CASSVQTRGQFF.

CDR3 residues: CASSLRTGSAYF. For the CDR3, the DNA is TGTGCCAGCAGCTTAAGGACCGGTAGCGCGTACTTC. J is TRBJ2-7 and V is TRBV7-9, with D perhaps matching TRBD2 (5 bases). The CDR3 is 12 residues long. The germline V and J ends were trimmed by 2 bases and 12 bases, with 14 bases remaining between them. CDR1 SEHNR and CDR2 FQNEAQ come from the germline V gene (reference sequence).

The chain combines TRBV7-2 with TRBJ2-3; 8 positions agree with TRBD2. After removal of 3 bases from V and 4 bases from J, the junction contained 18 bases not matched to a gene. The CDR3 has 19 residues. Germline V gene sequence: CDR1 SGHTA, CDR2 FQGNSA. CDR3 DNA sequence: TGTGCCAGCAGCTTGGATCGCACCTCTAGGACGGGGGGGGCAGATACGCAGTATTTT. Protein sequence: CASSLDRTSRTGGADTQYF.

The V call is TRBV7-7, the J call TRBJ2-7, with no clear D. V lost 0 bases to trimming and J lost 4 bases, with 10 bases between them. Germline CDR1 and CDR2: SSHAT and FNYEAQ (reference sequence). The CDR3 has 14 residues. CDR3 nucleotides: TGTGCCAGCAGCTTAGCGGCTGATGGTTACGAGCAGTACTTC. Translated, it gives CASSLAADGYEQYF.

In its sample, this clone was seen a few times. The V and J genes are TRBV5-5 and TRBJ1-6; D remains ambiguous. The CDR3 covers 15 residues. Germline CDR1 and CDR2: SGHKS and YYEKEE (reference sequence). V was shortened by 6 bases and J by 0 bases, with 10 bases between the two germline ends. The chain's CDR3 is CASNLGSSYNSPLHF. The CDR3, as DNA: TGTGCCAGCAACCTGGGCAGCTCCTATAATTCACCCCTCCACTTT.

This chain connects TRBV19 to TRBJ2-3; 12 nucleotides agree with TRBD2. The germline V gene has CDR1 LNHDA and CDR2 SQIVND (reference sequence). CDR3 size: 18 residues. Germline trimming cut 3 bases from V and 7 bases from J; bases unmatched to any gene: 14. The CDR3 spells CASSIRPGTSGFTNTQYF. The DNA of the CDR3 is TGTGCCAGTAGTATTCGTCCCGGGACTAGCGGGTTTACTAATACGCAGTATTTT.

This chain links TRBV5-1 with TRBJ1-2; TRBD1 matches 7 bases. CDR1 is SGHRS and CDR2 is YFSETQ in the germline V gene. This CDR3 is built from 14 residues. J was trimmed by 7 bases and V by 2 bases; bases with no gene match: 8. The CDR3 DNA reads TGCGCCAGCAGCTTCAAACAGGGGTATGTTGGCTACACCTTC. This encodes CASSFKQGYVGYTF.

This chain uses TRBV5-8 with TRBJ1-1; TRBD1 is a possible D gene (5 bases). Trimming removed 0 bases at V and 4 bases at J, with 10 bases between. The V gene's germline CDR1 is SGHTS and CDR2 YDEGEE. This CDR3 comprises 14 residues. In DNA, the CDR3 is TGTGCCAGCAGCTTGGAGCCAAGGGGCACTGAAGCTTTCTTT. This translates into CASSLEPRGTEAFF.

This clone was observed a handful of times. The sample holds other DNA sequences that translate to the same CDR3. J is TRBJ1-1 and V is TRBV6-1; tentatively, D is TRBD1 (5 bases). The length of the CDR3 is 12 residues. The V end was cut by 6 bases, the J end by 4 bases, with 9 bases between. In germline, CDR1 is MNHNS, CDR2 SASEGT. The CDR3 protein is CASRGGSTEAFF. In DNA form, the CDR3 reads TGTGCCAGCAGGGGGGGTAGCACTGAAGCTTTCTTT.

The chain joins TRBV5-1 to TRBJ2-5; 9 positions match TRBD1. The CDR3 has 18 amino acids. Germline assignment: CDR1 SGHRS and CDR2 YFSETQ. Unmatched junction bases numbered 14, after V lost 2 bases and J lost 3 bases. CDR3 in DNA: TGCGCCAGCAGCTTACAGGGGGCGCTGGGGGGAATCAAAGAGACCCAGTACTTC. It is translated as CASSLQGALGGIKETQYF.